This T cell receptor (beta chain) was retrieved from a study of T cell repertoires in cytomegalovirus infection. For the study at large: HLA-B-restricted CMV epitopes that are well studied were used alongside recently identified HLA-C-restricted ones.

Of note for this clonotype: Its antigen is unknown.

One entry per CDR3 protein, called by TCRdb with MiXCR from the reads. Of approximately 150,000 distinct CDR3 sequences listed, 20% to 25% are singletons. Germline V CDR1 and CDR2: LNHDA, SQIVND (reference sequence). The CDR3 is 12 amino acids. With 8 bases removed from V and 2 bases from J, the gap between germline ends came to 9 bases. Study-level points and caveats: CMV-specific HLA-C-restricted TCR beta clonotypes dominated the ex vivo response. Summed frequency of public TCR beta families distinguished CMV carriers with the relevant HLA.

This clonotype was sampled from a human donor in good health (CMV status not recorded). Some clones in this sample may be carry-over from other donors' samples. The sequences come from CD8+ T cells from cultured PBMCs, collected from culture after CMV antigen stimulation. The V and J genes are TRBV19 and TRBJ1-1; no reliable D call. The CDR3 loop reads CASQQGNTEAFF. The CDR3 coding sequence is TGTGCCAGTCAGCAAGGAAACACTGAAGCTTTCTTT. The variable domain in full, completed from reference TRBV19 and TRBJ1-1, reads DGGITQSPKYLFRKEGQNVTLSCEQNLNHDAMYWYRQDPGQGLRLIYYSQIVNDFQKGDIAEGYSVSREKKESFPLTVTSAQKNPTAFYLCASQQGNTEAFFGQGTRLTVV.